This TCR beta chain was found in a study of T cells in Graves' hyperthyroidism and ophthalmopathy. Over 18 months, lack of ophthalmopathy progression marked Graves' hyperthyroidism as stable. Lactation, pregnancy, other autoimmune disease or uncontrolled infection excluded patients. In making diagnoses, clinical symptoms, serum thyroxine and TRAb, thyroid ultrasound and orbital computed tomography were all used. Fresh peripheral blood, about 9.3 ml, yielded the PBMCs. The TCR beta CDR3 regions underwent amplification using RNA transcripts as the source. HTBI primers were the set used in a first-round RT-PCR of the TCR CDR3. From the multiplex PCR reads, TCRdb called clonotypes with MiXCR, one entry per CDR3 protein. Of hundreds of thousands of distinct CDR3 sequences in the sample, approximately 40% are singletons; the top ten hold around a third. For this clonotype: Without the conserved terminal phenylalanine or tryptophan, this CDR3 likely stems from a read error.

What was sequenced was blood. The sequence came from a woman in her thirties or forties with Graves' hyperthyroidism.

The CDR3: CASSHDTSNTEAFL. CDR3 nucleotide sequence: TGTGCCAGCAGCCACGACACATCGAACACTGAAGCTTTCCTT. The chain has TRBV12-3 or TRBV12-4 and TRBJ1-1; D gene uncertain. This CDR3 has 14 amino acids. V lost 6 bases and J lost 1, with 12 bases in between.